The 17 T cell receptor beta chains in this list originate from one sample, sequenced in a study of post-analysis software for immune sequencing data. Study results and caveats: Five TRBV segments, TRBV5-6, TRBV5-1 and TRBV20-1 among them, were found more frequent in patients than controls.

Their antigens are not known. TCR beta cDNA libraries included unique molecular identifiers. TCRdb ran MiXCR on the PCR reads and lists one entry per CDR3 protein. The sample includes around 770,000 distinct CDR3 sequences, roughly 50% seen only once; the top ten take around 4.7%. Sequencing used blood. The receptors here all came from a girl aged 10 to 17 with multiple sclerosis.

The table lists this clonotype with a few counts. The CDR3 is CASSLVGISMNTEAFF. The CDR3, as DNA: TGTGCCAGCAGCCTCGTGGGGATTTCTATGAACACTGAAGCTTTCTTT. The V gene is TRBV7-2, the J gene TRBJ1-1; the D is unclear. Germline-derived CDR1 and CDR2 are SGHTA and FQGNSA. V was pared by 5 bases and J by 0 bases, with 16 bases between. This CDR3 comprises 16 residues. Together with reference TRBV7-2 and TRBJ1-1, the CDR3 gives the full variable domain: GAGVSQSPSNKVTEKGKDVELRCDPISGHTALYWYRQSLGQGLEFLIYFQGNSAPDKSGLPSDRFSAERTGGSVSTLTIQRTQQEDSAVYLCASSLVGISMNTEAFFGQGTRLTVV.

J is TRBJ2-7 and V is TRBV6-2 or TRBV6-3; 7 bases are shared with TRBD1. CDR3 length: 15 residues. With V trimmed by 6 bases and J by 2 bases, 10 bases remained unmatched. Germline V gives CDR1 MNHEY, CDR2 SVGEGT. CDR3 sequence reads: CASSSLGDRTYEQYF. CDR3 sequence (DNA): TGTGCCAGCAGCTCCCTTGGGGACAGAACCTACGAGCAGTACTTC.

Only a few counts were recorded for this clonotype. The gene calls are TRBV9 and TRBJ2-5, with TRBD1 matching 7 bases. The CDR3 totals 14 residues. Unmatched junction bases numbered 6, after V lost 3 bases and J lost 4 bases. Germline CDR1 reads SGDLS; CDR2 reads YYNGEE. Written as DNA, the CDR3 is TGTGCCAGCAGCGGGGTGGGACAGACAGAGACCCAGTACTTC. Its protein product is CASSGVGQTETQYF.

This clonotype was observed once. The chain recombines TRBV20-1 with TRBJ2-5; D unresolved. This CDR3 is built from 12 residues. Germline V gene lookup returns CDR1 DFQATT and CDR2 SNEGSKA (reference sequence). The V gene lost 3 bases and the J gene lost 2 bases, with 7 bases spanning the gap. CDR3 sequence: CSASRQQETQYF. In nucleotides, the CDR3 is TGCAGTGCTAGTCGTCAGCAAGAGACCCAGTACTTC.

V and J are TRBV30 and TRBJ2-3; 13 bases fit TRBD2. The CDR3 is made up of 17 amino acids. The V gene's germline CDR1 is GTSNPN and CDR2 SVGIG (reference sequence). V shed 8 bases, J shed 7 bases, and the junction held 18 bases outside the gene matches. The CDR3 DNA sequence: TGTGCCCGTGACCCAGGGAGGACTAGCGGGAGTACGAATACGCAGTATTTT. Translation gives CARDPGRTSGSTNTQYF.

The chain combines TRBV5-1 with TRBJ1-1; no clear D gene. CDR3 length equals 14 residues. The V gene's germline CDR1 is SGHRS and CDR2 YFSETQ. Trimming shortened V by 4 bases and J by 0 bases, and 10 bases separated the two germline ends. As DNA, the CDR3 is TGCGCCAGCAGCGTAGGACTCCTGAACACTGAAGCTTTCTTT. Translating gives CASSVGLLNTEAFF.

This clonotype turned up a few times. The V gene is TRBV12-3 or TRBV12-4, the J gene TRBJ1-5; 8 bases map to TRBD1. The CDR3 extends over 13 amino acids. The J segment lost 7 bases and the V segment lost 6 bases, leaving 5 bases of the junction unmatched. The CDR3 here is CASSKDREQPQHF. In DNA, the CDR3 is TGTGCCAGCAGCAAGGACAGGGAACAGCCCCAGCATTTT.

This chain uses TRBV10-3 with TRBJ2-1, with a weak D call TRBD2 (6 bases). This CDR3 has 14 residues. Germline-derived CDR1 and CDR2 are ENHRY and SYGVKD. The V end lost 8 bases, the J end lost 5 bases, and 16 bases lay between the germline ends. The CDR3: CAIRGGGGNNEQFF. Here the CDR3 DNA reads TGTGCCATCCGGGGTGGCGGCGGGAACAATGAGCAGTTCTTC.

The rearrangement links TRBV2 to TRBJ1-1; D possibly corresponds to TRBD1 (5 bases). The CDR3 spans 13 residues. Per germline, CDR1 SNHLY and CDR2 FYNNEI. The V gene lost 10 bases and the J gene lost 6 bases, with 18 bases spanning the gap. The CDR3 here is CATPDGRDAEAFF. The CDR3 DNA follows: TGTGCCACCCCCGATGGGAGGGACGCTGAAGCTTTCTTT.

The chain uses TRBV5-6 and TRBJ2-1, with no clear D. V was shortened by 2 bases and J by 7 bases, with 10 bases between the two germline ends. This CDR3 has 13 residues. In germline, CDR1 is SGHDT, CDR2 YYEEEE. In nucleotides, the CDR3 is TGTGCCAGCAGCTTTGGGAATCGGAATGAGCAGTTCTTC. It codes for CASSFGNRNEQFF.

The chain joins TRBV10-3 to TRBJ2-7; possibly TRBD1 for D (5 bases). Trimming took 3 bases from V and 2 from J, leaving 8 bases between them. The CDR3 is 13 residues long. Per germline, CDR1 ENHRY and CDR2 SYGVKD. CDR3 protein: CAISDRDAYEQYF. In DNA, the CDR3 is TGTGCCATCAGTGACAGGGATGCCTACGAGCAGTACTTC.

As to this clonotype: A read error may account for a junction end that differs from germline. The chain couples TRBV12-3 or TRBV12-4 to TRBJ1-2; no clear D. The CDR3 is made up of 13 amino acids. For the CDR3, the DNA is TGTGTCAGCACCCCTAGTGGGAACTATGGCTACACCTTC. Protein sequence: CVSTPSGNYGYTF.

This clonotype appeared a few times. The CDR3 nucleotides are TGTGCCAGCAGTGCAACAGGGACCTACGAGCAGTACTTC. Its protein is CASSATGTYEQYF. The genes are TRBV27 and TRBJ2-7; D is possibly TRBD1 (6 bases). The length of the CDR3 is 13 residues. Germline values: CDR1 MNHEY, CDR2 SMNVEV (reference sequence). Trimming took 5 bases from V and 2 from J, leaving 10 bases between them.

The chain links TRBV7-8 to TRBJ2-7; D ambiguous. V lost 5 bases to trimming and J lost 7 bases, with 18 bases between them. This CDR3 comprises 14 residues. Germline assignment: CDR1 SGHVS and CDR2 FQNEAQ. DNA for the CDR3: TGTGCCAGCAGCCTAATCCTCGCCGTTCGGGAGCAGTACTTC. This gives the protein CASSLILAVREQYF.

A few counts support this clonotype. The V call is TRBV6-5, the J call TRBJ2-7; the match to TRBD1 covers 7 bases. V was pared by 2 bases and J by 0 bases, with 10 bases of the junction left unmatched. The CDR3 runs 17 residues. The germline V gene encodes CDR1 MNHEY and CDR2 SVGAGI. CDR3 coding DNA: TGTGCCAGCAGTTACGCCTCCGGGACAGCGAGCTCCTACGAGCAGTACTTC. Its protein is CASSYASGTASSYEQYF.

This clonotype has a handful of counts. J is TRBJ2-3 and V is TRBV5-1; TRBD2 aligns across 7 bases. CDR3 length equals 17 residues. Germline CDR1 is SGHRS and CDR2 is YFSETQ. V lost 3 bases to trimming and J lost 4 bases; unmatched junction nucleotides: 14. For the CDR3, the DNA is TGCGCCAGCAGCTCTTCCCCGGTGGGCGGGAGTGCAGATACGCAGTATTTT. Its protein is CASSSSPVGGSADTQYF.

V gene TRBV6-1 combines with J gene TRBJ2-1, with 10 bases that match TRBD2. The V gene's germline CDR1 is MNHNS and CDR2 SASEGT. CDR3 length equals 14 residues. After removal of 10 bases from V and 6 bases from J, the junction contained 9 bases not matched to a gene. CDR3 sequence: CAIQSSGRVNEQFF. In DNA form, the CDR3 reads TGTGCCATCCAATCTAGCGGGAGAGTCAATGAGCAGTTCTTC.